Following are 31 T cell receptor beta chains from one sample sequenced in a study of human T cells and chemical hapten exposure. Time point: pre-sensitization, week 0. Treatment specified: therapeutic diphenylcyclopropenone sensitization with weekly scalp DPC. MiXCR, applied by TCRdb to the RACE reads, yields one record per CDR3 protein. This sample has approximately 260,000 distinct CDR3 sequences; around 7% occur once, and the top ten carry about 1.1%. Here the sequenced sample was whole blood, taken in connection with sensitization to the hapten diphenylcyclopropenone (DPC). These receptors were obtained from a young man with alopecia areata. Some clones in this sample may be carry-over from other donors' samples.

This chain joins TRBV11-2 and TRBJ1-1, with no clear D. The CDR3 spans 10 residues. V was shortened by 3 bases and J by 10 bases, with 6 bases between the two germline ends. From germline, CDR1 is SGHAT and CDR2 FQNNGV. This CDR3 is CASSLEGAFF. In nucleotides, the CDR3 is TGTGCCAGCAGCTTGGAGGGAGCTTTCTTT.

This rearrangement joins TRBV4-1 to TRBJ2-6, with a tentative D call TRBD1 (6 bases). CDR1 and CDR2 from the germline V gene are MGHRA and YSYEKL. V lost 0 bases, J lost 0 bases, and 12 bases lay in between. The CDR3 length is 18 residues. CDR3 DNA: TGCGCCAGCAGCCAAGAGGGGACGGACAGCTCTGGGGCCAACGTCCTGACTTTC. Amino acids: CASSQEGTDSSGANVLTF.

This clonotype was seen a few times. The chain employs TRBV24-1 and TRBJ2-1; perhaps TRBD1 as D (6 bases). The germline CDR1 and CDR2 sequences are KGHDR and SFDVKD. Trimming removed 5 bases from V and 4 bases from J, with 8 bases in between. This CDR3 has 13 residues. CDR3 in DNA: TGTGCCACCAGTGGGGGGCAGTACAATGAGCAGTTCTTC. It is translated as CATSGGQYNEQFF.

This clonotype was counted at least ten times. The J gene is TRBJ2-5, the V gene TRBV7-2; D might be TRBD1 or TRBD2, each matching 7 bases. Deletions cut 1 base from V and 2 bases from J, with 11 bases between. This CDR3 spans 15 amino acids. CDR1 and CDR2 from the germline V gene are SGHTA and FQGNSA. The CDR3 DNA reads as TGTGCCAGCAGCTTAGGACAGGGAGGGCAAGAGACCCAGTACTTC. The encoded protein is CASSLGQGGQETQYF.

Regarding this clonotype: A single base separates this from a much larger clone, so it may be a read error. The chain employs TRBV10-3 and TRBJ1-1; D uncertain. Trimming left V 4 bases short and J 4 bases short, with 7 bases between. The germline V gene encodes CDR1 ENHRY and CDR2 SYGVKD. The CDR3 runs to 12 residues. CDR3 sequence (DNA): TGTGCCATCAGTGGTGATGGCACTGAAGCTTTCTTT. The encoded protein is CAISGDGTEAFF.

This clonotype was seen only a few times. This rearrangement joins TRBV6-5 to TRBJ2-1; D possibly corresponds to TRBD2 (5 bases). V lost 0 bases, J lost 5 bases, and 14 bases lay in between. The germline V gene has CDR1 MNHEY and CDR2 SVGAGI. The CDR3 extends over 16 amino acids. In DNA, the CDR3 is TGTGCCAGCAGTTACTCGATCAATCGAGGGAACAATGAGCAGTTCTTC. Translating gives CASSYSINRGNNEQFF.

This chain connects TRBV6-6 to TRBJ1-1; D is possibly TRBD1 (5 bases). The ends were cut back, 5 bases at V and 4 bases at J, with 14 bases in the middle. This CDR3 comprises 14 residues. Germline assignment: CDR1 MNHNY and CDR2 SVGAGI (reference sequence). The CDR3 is CASSQQVGGTEAFF. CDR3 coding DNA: TGTGCCAGCAGTCAACAGGTGGGGGGCACTGAAGCTTTCTTT.

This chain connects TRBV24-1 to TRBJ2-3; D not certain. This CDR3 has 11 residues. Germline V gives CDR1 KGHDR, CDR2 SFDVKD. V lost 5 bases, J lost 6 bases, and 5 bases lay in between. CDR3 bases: TGTGCCACCAGTGCCGCTGATACGCAGTATTTT. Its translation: CATSAADTQYF.

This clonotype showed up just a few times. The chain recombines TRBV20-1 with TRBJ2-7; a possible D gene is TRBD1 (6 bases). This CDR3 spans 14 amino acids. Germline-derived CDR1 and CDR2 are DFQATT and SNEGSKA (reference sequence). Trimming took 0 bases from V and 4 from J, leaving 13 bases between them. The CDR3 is CSARDGQGLYEQYF. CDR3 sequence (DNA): TGCAGTGCTAGAGACGGCCAGGGGTTGTACGAGCAGTACTTC.

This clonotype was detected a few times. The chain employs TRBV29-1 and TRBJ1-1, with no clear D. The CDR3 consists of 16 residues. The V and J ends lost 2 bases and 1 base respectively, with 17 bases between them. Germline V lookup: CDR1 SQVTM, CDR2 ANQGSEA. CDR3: CSVEWETSITNTEAFF. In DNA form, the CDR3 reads TGCAGCGTTGAATGGGAGACCTCCATCACGAACACTGAAGCTTTCTTT. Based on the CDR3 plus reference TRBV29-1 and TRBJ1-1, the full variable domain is SAVISQKPSRDICQRGTSLTIQCQVDSQVTMMFWYRQQPGQSLTLIATANQGSEATYESGFVIDKFPISRPNLTFSTLTVSNMSPEDSSIYLCSVEWETSITNTEAFFGQGTRLTVV.

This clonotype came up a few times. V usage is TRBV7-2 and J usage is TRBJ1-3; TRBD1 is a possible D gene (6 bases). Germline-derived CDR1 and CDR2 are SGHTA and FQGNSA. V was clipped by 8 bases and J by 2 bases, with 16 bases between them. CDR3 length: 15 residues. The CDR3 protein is CASAAGTGPGNTIYF. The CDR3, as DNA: TGTGCCAGCGCCGCCGGAACAGGGCCTGGAAACACCATATATTTT.

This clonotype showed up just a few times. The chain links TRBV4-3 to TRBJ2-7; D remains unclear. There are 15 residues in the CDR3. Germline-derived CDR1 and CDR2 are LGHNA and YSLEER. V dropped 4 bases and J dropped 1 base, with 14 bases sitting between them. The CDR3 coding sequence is TGCGCCAGCAGCCGTGACTCCTCTCGTTCCTACGAGCAGTACTTC. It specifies CASSRDSSRSYEQYF.

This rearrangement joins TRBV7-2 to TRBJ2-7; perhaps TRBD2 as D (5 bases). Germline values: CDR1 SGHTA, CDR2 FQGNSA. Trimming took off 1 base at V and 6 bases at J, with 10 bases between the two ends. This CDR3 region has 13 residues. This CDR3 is CASSLVAAGEQYF. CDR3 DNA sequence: TGTGCCAGCAGCTTAGTGGCGGCGGGCGAGCAGTACTTC. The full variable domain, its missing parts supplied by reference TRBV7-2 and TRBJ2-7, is GAGVSQSPSNKVTEKGKDVELRCDPISGHTALYWYRQSLGQGLEFLIYFQGNSAPDKSGLPSDRFSAERTGGSVSTLTIQRTQQEDSAVYLCASSLVAAGEQYFGPGTRLTVT.

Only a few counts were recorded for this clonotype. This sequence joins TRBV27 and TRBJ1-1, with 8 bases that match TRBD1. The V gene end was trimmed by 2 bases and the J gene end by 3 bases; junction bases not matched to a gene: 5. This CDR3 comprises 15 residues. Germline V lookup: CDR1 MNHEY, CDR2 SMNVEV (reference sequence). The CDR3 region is CASSLQGAWDTEAFF. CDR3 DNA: TGTGCCAGCAGTTTACAGGGGGCCTGGGACACTGAAGCTTTCTTT.

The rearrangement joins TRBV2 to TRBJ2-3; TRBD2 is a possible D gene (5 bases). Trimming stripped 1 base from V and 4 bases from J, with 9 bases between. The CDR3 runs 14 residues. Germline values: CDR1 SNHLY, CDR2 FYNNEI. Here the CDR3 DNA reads TGTGCCAGCAGTGAAGAGCGAGGGTCAGATACGCAGTATTTT. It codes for CASSEERGSDTQYF.

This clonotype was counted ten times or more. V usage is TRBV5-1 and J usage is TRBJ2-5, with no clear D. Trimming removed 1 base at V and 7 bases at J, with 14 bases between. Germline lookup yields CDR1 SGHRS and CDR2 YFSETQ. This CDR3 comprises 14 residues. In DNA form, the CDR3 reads TGCGCCAGCAGCTTGCGTCTGGGAATGGGGACCCAGTACTTC. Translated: CASSLRLGMGTQYF.

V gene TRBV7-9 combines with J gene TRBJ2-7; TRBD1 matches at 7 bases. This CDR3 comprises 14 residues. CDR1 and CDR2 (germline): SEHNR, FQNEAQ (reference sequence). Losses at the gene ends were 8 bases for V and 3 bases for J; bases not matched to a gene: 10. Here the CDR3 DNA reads TGTGCCAGCGGCCCTGGGACAGCCTACTACGAGCAGTACTTC. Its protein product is CASGPGTAYYEQYF. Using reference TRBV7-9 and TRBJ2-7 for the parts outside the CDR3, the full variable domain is DTGVSQNPRHKITKRGQNVTFRCDPISEHNRLYWYRQTLGQGPEFLTYFQNEAQLEKSRLLSDRFSAERPKGSFSTLEIQRTEQGDSAMYLCASGPGTAYYEQYFGPGTRLTVT.

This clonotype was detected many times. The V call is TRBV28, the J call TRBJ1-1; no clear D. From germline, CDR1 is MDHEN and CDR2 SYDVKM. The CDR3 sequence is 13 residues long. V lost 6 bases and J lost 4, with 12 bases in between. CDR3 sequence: CASSPRVTTEAFF. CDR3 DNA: TGTGCCAGCAGCCCACGGGTAACCACTGAAGCTTTCTTT.

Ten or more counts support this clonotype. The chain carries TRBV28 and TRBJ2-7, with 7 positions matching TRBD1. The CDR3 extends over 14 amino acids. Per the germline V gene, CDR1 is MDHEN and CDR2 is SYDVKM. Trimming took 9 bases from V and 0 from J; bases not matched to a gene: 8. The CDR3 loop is CASSRAGGSYEQYF. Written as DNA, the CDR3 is TGTGCCAGTTCAAGGGCAGGGGGCTCCTACGAGCAGTACTTC.

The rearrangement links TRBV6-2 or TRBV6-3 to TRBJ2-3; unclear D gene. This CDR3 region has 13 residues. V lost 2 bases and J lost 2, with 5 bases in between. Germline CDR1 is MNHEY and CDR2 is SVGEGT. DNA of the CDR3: TGTGCCAGCAGTTACGGGATCACAGATACGCAGTATTTT. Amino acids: CASSYGITDTQYF.

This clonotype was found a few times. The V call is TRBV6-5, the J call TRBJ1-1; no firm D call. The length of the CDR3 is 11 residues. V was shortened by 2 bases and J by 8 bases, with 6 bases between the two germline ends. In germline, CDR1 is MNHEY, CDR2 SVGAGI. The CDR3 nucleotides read TGTGCCAGCAGTTACGTCGGAGAAGCTTTCTTT. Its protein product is CASSYVGEAFF.

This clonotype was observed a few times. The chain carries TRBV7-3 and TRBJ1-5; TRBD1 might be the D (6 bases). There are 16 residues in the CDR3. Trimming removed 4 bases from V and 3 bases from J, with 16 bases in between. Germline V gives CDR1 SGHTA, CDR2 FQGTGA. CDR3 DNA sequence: TGTGCCAGCAGCTCCCTAAGGGGGGTTGTCAATCAGCCCCAGCATTTT. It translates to CASSSLRGVVNQPQHF.

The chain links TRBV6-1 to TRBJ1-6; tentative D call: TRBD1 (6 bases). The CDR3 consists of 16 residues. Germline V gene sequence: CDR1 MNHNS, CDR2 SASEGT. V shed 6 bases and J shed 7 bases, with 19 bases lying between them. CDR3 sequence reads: CASRKGQDSKNSPLHF. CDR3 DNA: TGTGCCAGCAGGAAAGGCCAGGACAGCAAGAATTCACCCCTCCACTTT.

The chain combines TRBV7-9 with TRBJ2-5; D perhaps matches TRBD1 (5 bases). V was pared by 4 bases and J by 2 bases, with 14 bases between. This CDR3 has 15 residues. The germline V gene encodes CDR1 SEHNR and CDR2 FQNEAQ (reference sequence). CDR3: CASSSPAGFQETQYF. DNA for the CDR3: TGTGCCAGCAGCTCCCCCGCAGGGTTTCAAGAGACCCAGTACTTC.

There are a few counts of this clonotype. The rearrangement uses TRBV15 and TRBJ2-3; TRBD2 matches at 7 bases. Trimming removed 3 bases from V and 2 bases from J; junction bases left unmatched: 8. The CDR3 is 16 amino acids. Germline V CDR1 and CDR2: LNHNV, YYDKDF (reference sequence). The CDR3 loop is CATSSPLAGLTDTQYF. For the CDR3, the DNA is TGTGCCACCAGCAGCCCCTTAGCGGGCCTCACAGATACGCAGTATTTT.

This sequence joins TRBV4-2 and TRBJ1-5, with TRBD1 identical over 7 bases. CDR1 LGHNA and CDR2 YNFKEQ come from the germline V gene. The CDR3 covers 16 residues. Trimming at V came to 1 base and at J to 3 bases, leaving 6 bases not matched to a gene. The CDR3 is CASSQANRGFNQPQHF. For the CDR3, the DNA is TGTGCCAGCAGCCAAGCCAACAGGGGCTTCAATCAGCCCCAGCATTTT.

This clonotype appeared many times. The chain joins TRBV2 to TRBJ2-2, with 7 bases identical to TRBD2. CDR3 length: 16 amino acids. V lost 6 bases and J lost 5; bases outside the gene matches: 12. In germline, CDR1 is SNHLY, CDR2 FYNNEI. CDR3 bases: TGTGCCAGCAGACTGCCGAAACTAGCGCTGACCGGGGAGCTGTTTTTT. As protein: CASRLPKLALTGELFF. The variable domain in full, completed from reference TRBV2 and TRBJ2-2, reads EPEVTQTPSHQVTQMGQEVILRCVPISNHLYFYWYRQILGQKVEFLVSFYNNEISEKSEIFDDQFSVERPDGSNFTLKIRSTKLEDSAMYFCASRLPKLALTGELFFGEGSRLTVL.

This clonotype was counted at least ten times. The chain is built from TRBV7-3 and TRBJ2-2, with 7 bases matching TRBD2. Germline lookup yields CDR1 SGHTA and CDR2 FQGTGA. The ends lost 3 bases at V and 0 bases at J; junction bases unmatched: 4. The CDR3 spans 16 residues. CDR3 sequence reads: CASSFGLGANTGELFF. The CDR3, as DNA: TGTGCCAGCAGCTTCGGACTAGGAGCGAACACCGGGGAGCTGTTTTTT.

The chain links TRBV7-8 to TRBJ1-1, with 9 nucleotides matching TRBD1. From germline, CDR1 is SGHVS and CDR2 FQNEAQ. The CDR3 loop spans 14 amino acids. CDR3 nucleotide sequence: TGTGCTAGTCATACAGGGGGCCGTGGCACTGAAGCTTTCTTT. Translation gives CASHTGGRGTEAFF.

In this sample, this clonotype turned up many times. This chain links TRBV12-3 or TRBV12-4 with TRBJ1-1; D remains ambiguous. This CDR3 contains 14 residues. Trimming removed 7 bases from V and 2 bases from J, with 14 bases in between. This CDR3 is CASKVFRTNTEAFF. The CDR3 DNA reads TGTGCCAGCAAGGTGTTTAGAACTAACACTGAAGCTTTCTTT.

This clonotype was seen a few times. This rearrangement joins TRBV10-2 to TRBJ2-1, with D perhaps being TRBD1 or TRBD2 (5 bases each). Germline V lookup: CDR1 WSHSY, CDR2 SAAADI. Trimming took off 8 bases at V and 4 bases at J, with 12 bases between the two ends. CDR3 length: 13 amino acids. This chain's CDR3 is CASGTETYNEQFF. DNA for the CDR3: TGCGCCAGCGGGACCGAAACTTACAATGAGCAGTTCTTC.